This TCR beta chain was obtained from a study of early T cells in non-severe SARS-CoV-2 infection. CDR1 WNHNN and CDR2 SYGVQD come from the germline V gene (reference sequence). J was trimmed by 3 bases and V by 3 bases; bases with no gene match: 8. The CDR3 extends over 15 amino acids. Individual cDNA molecules received unique molecular identifiers. Via MiXCR, TCRdb re-called the 5' RACE reads, giving one row per CDR3 protein. Of 30,000 to 45,000 distinct CDR3 sequences in the sample, roughly 4.2% were seen once. In this sample, this clonotype turned up many times. The chain carries TRBV10-1 and TRBJ2-7, with 7 bases aligning to TRBD1. Sequences were obtained from whole blood. This receptor was taken from an adult who was a healthcare worker with PCR-confirmed SARS-CoV-2 infection or an uninfected control (not recorded which). The CDR3 DNA is TGCGCCAGCAGTGATCCCGGGACAGCCGACTACGAGCAGTACTTC. Protein sequence: CASSDPGTADYEQYF.